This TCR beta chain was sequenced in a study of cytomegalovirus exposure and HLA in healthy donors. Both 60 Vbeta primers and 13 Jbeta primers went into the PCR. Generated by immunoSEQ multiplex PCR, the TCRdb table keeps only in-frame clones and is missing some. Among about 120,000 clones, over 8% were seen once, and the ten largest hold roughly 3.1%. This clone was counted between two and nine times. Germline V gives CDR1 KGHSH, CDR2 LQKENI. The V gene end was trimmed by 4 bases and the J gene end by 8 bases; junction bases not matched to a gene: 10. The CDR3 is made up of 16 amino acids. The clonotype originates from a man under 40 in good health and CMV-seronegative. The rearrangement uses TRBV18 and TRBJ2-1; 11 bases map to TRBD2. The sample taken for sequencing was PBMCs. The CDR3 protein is CASSLLLAGAGDEQFF. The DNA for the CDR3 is TGTGCCAGCTCACTTTTACTAGCGGGAGCAGGTGATGAGCAGTTCTTC.